A selection of T cell receptor beta chains follows, all from one sample in a study of blood T cells in healthy people across ages. Using its own MiXCR run on the 5' RACE reads, TCRdb lists one record per CDR3 protein. The sample includes under 2 million distinct CDR3 sequences, about 35% of them seen just once. Sample: blood. These receptors came from a woman between 25 and 40 years old in good health. CDR3s include the opening cysteine and the closing phenylalanine or tryptophan. For some rows the clone size is stated as once, few or many, or as a class when expanded; others skip it.

abundance: few
v_gene: TRBV6-1
CDR3aa: CASSEWVVYEQYF

abundance: -
v_gene: TRBV12-3/TRBV12-4
CDR3aa: CASRYRGSEQYF

abundance: -
v_gene: TRBV7-9
CDR3aa: CASSSDRFNQPQHF

abundance: -
v_gene: TRBV5-1
CDR3aa: CASSSGIQNTEAFF

abundance: -
v_gene: TRBV3-1
CDR3aa: CAGSQDAGTYGYTF

abundance: few
v_gene: TRBV18
CDR3aa: CASSPPPGLAGVSKNIQYF

abundance: -
v_gene: TRBV12-3/TRBV12-4
CDR3aa: CAGSFSGLLGYGYTF

abundance: -
v_gene: TRBV6-5
CDR3aa: CASRQYQGADTQYF

abundance: few
v_gene: TRBV9
CDR3aa: CASSGSIDTQYF

abundance: -
v_gene: TRBV20-1
CDR3aa: CSGEIALTYNEQFF

abundance: few
v_gene: TRBV9
CDR3aa: CASSTGLAGLPQYF

abundance: -
v_gene: TRBV12-5
CDR3aa: CASGLQGAYGGYTF

abundance: few
v_gene: TRBV2
CDR3aa: CASSEERLSNTDTQYF

abundance: -
v_gene: TRBV10-3
CDR3aa: CAIRGTGDTEAFF

abundance: few
v_gene: TRBV29-1
CDR3aa: CSVADGGTQYF

abundance: -
v_gene: TRBV14
CDR3aa: CASSEQGPRGGELFF

abundance: few
v_gene: TRBV6-1
CDR3aa: CASSEELAGGKNEQFF

abundance: -
v_gene: TRBV21-1
CDR3aa: CASSKRDQLSRCSNYGYTF

abundance: few
v_gene: TRBV5-1
CDR3aa: CASSSPGQGASEQYF

abundance: many
v_gene: TRBV5-5
CDR3aa: CASSQTRGEEQFF

abundance: -
v_gene: TRBV5-1
CDR3aa: CASSLDPGESSRLFF

abundance: few
v_gene: TRBV4-1
CDR3aa: CASTKEGSIYGYTF

abundance: -
v_gene: TRBV20-1
CDR3aa: CSARDLVAGPNEQFF

abundance: -
v_gene: TRBV5-4
CDR3aa: CASSLVGGGSGVEQFF

abundance: few
v_gene: TRBV7-6
CDR3aa: CASSLVAGEGNEQFF

abundance: few
v_gene: TRBV5-1
CDR3aa: CASSEGAYSNQPQHF

abundance: -
v_gene: TRBV6-1
CDR3aa: CASSELGQDTEAFF

abundance: many
v_gene: TRBV10-3
CDR3aa: CAISEAIVLAGETQYF

abundance: -
v_gene: TRBV20-1
CDR3aa: CSARDLGDRGSPLHF

abundance: -
v_gene: TRBV4-1
CDR3aa: CASSQGLSPLDQRGGETQYF

abundance: -
v_gene: TRBV9
CDR3aa: CASSDRGDSYNSPLHF

abundance: -
v_gene: TRBV9
CDR3aa: CASSVGPGGQETQYF

abundance: -
v_gene: TRBV20-1
CDR3aa: CSARVGGDTEAFF